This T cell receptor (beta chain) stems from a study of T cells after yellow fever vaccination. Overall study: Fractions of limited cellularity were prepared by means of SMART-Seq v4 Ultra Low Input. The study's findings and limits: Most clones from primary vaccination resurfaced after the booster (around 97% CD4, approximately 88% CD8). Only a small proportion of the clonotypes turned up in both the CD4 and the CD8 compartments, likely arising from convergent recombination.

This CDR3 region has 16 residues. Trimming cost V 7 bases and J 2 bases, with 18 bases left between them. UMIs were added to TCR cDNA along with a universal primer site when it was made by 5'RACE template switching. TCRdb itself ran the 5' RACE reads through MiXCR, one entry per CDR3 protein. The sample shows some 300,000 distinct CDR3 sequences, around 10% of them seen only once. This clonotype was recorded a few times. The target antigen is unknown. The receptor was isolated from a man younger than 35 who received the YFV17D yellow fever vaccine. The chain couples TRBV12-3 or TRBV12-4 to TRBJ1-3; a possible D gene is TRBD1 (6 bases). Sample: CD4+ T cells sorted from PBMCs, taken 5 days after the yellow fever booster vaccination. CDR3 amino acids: CASTPPRGSAGNTIYF. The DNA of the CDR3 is TGTGCCAGCACCCCGCCCAGGGGCAGCGCTGGAAACACCATATATTTT.